The 24 T cell receptor beta chains in this list originate from one sample, sequenced in a study of blood T cell repertoires in COVID-19. TCRdb's table, derived via immunoSEQ multiplex PCR, lists solely in-frame clones and lacks some. The table has about 40,000 clones, about 90% seen once; the top ten hold around 20%. Sequences were obtained from peripheral blood. The receptors here all came from a man aged 60-69 years with acute or convalescent COVID-19.

V gene TRBV19 combines with J gene TRBJ1-5, with TRBD1 matching 7 bases. With 1 base clipped from V and 7 bases from J, the junction kept 10 bases outside the gene matches. Per germline, CDR1 LNHDA and CDR2 SQIVND (reference sequence). CDR3 size: 16 residues. The CDR3 coding sequence is TGTGCCAGTAGTATAGGCGAGGGGGCGCGTTGGCAGCCCCAGCATTTT. Its protein product is CASSIGEGARWQPQHF.

This clone was seen just once. The chain combines TRBV5-5 with TRBJ2-2; a possible D gene is TRBD2 (7 bases). There are 15 residues in the CDR3. V was cut by 0 bases and J by 4 bases, with 10 bases left in between. Germline CDR1 is SGHKS and CDR2 is YYEKEE (reference sequence). This chain's CDR3 is CASSLVAGATGELFF. CDR3 sequence (DNA): TGTGCCAGCAGCTTGGTCGCGGGGGCCACCGGGGAGCTGTTTTTT. Combining the CDR3 with reference TRBV5-5 and TRBJ2-2 gives the whole variable domain DAGVTQSPTHLIKTRGQQVTLRCSPISGHKSVSWYQQVLGQGPQFIFQYYEKEERGRGNFPDRFSARQFPNYSSELNVNALLLGDSALYLCASSLVAGATGELFFGEGSRLTVL.

This chain connects TRBV28 to TRBJ1-5; D possibly corresponds to TRBD1 (5 bases). V lost 3 bases and J lost 5, with 11 bases in between. Germline V gives CDR1 MDHEN, CDR2 SYDVKM. There are 14 residues in the CDR3. The CDR3 reads CASSLGQGHQPQHF. CDR3 DNA: TGTGCCAGCAGTTTGGGCCAGGGTCATCAGCCCCAGCATTTT.

The chain joins TRBV2 to TRBJ1-5, with 7 bases that match TRBD1. Germline values: CDR1 SNHLY, CDR2 FYNNEI. V lost 6 bases, J lost 0 bases, and 17 bases stayed unmatched. CDR3 length: 19 residues. CDR3 sequence: CASRALTGKGGNSNQPQHF. In DNA, the CDR3 is TGTGCCAGCAGGGCCCTGACAGGGAAGGGCGGAAATAGCAATCAGCCCCAGCATTTT.

V gene TRBV10-3 combines with J gene TRBJ2-1, with 7 bases matching TRBD1. The V and J ends lost 10 bases and 8 bases, in that order; junction bases with no gene match: 11. The CDR3 is 13 residues long. The germline gives CDR1 ENHRY, CDR2 SYGVKD. This CDR3 reads CATAGQVLDEQFF. The CDR3 coding sequence is TGTGCCACAGCTGGACAGGTCCTGGATGAGCAGTTCTTC.

This chain uses TRBV7-8 with TRBJ1-1, with D unclear. V was cut by 2 bases and J by 4 bases, with 14 bases left in between. Germline loops: CDR1 SGHVS, CDR2 FQNEAQ. The CDR3 is 15 amino acids. Here the CDR3 DNA reads TGTGCCAGCAGCTTAACCGGGGTCCGGGGCACTGAAGCTTTCTTT. It specifies CASSLTGVRGTEAFF.

Of note for this clone: The junction differs from germline at one of its ends, possibly a read error. The V call is TRBV7-7, the J call TRBJ2-2, with TRBD2 identical over 14 bases. Germline loops: CDR1 SSHAT, CDR2 FNYEAQ (reference sequence). CDR3 length: 20 amino acids. The CDR3 nucleotides read TGTGCTAGCAGCCCAGGAGGCGGACTAGCGGGAGGCCCGAACACCGGGGAGCTGTTTTTT. This translates into CASSPGGGLAGGPNTGELFF. The full variable domain, rest sourced from reference TRBV7-7 and TRBJ2-2, is GAGVSQSPRYKVTKRGQDVTLRCDPISSHATLYWYQQALGQGPEFLTYFNYEAQPDKSGLPSDRFSAERPEGSISTLTIQRTEQRDSAMYRCASSPGGGLAGGPNTGELFFGEGSRLTVL.

The gene calls are TRBV19 and TRBJ2-2; 10 positions agree with TRBD1. This CDR3 is built from 16 residues. After removal of 5 bases from V and 5 bases from J, the junction contained 8 bases not matched to a gene. Germline CDR1 reads LNHDA; CDR2 reads SQIVND (reference sequence). The CDR3 coding sequence is TGTGCCAGTAGTCAGGAGACAGGGGGCTCAACCGGGGAGCTGTTTTTT. It yields the protein CASSQETGGSTGELFF.

The rearrangement links TRBV7-8 to TRBJ1-1; TRBD1 is a possible D gene (6 bases). V shed 8 bases and J shed 3 bases, with 25 bases lying between them. CDR3 length: 17 residues. CDR1 SGHVS and CDR2 FQNEAQ come from the germline V gene. CDR3 DNA: TGTGCCAGCTCCCGCGGCGATCGGGGGGCGCCGGACACTGAAGCTTTCTTT. Translation gives CASSRGDRGAPDTEAFF.

V gene TRBV4-3 combines with J gene TRBJ2-1, with 8 bases aligning to TRBD2. V was clipped by 0 bases and J by 9 bases; unmatched bases: 25. The CDR3 sequence is 21 residues long. The V gene's germline CDR1 is LGHNA and CDR2 YSLEER. CDR3 region: CASSQDFSPPTASGSGGEQFF. DNA for the CDR3: TGCGCCAGCAGCCAAGATTTTTCTCCCCCCACCGCTAGCGGGTCAGGAGGTGAGCAGTTCTTC.

The rearrangement uses TRBV7-2 and TRBJ1-2, with unresolved D. Germline CDR1 and CDR2: SGHTA and FQGNSA. The CDR3 contains 13 residues. The ends were cut back, 1 base at V and 2 bases at J, with 5 bases in the middle. The CDR3: CASSLGRNYGYTF. The CDR3 DNA reads as TGTGCCAGCAGCTTAGGCAGGAACTATGGCTACACCTTC.

The chain carries TRBV6-5 and TRBJ1-2, with 7 positions matching TRBD1. Trimming cost V 6 bases and J 7 bases; bases outside gene matches: 11. Per germline, CDR1 MNHEY and CDR2 SVGAGI. The CDR3 length is 14 residues. In DNA form, the CDR3 reads TGTGCCAGCAGGGTTCATGACAGGGAGGCTGGCTACACCTTC. The encoded protein is CASRVHDREAGYTF.

The J gene is TRBJ1-1, the V gene TRBV5-1, with D maybe TRBD1 (6 bases). CDR3 length equals 14 residues. Germline V lookup: CDR1 SGHRS, CDR2 YFSETQ. V lost 4 bases and J 1 base, leaving 11 bases between the germline ends. The CDR3 DNA is TGCGCCAGCAGCCCCGGACAGAGGAACACTGAAGCTTTCTTT. This encodes CASSPGQRNTEAFF.

The rearrangement uses TRBV18 and TRBJ2-2, with 8 bases identical to TRBD2. The CDR3 totals 15 residues. Germline-derived CDR1 and CDR2 are KGHSH and LQKENI. The ends lost 3 bases at V and 6 bases at J; junction bases unmatched: 6. CDR3: CASSPRGENSGELFF. The CDR3 nucleotides are TGTGCCAGCTCACCGCGGGGGGAAAATTCCGGGGAGCTGTTTTTT.

As for this clone: The same CDR3 arises from other DNA sequences in this sample as well. V is TRBV3-1 (or the pseudogene TRBV3-2) and J is TRBJ2-2, with 11 bases aligning to TRBD2. V shed 2 bases and J 1 base; nucleotides not matched to a gene: 0. Germline V lookup: CDR1 LGHDT, CDR2 YNNKEL (reference sequence). The CDR3 has 16 residues. The CDR3 DNA reads as TGTGCCAGCAGCCAAACTAGCGGGAGGAACACCGGGGAGCTGTTTTTT. This codes for CASSQTSGRNTGELFF.

This rearrangement joins TRBV6-6 to TRBJ2-7; 8 bases match TRBD1. Germline values: CDR1 MNHNY, CDR2 SVGAGI (reference sequence). V shed 5 bases and J 3 bases; nucleotides not matched to a gene: 3. This CDR3 has 13 amino acids. The CDR3 reads CASSRDRNYEQYV. The DNA for the CDR3 is TGTGCCAGCAGTCGGGACAGGAACTACGAGCAGTACGTC.

V gene TRBV2 combines with J gene TRBJ2-7, with TRBD1 identical over 10 bases. The CDR3 has 14 amino acids. Germline V CDR1 and CDR2: SNHLY, FYNNEI. V dropped 6 bases and J dropped 5; count of bases not matched to a gene: 7. In DNA, the CDR3 is TGTGCCAGCAGCGTAGGACAGGGGGGAGACGAGCAGTACTTC. Translated, it gives CASSVGQGGDEQYF.

The chain uses TRBV10-1 and TRBJ1-2; D remains ambiguous. The CDR3 length is 13 residues. The V end lost 6 bases, the J end lost 1 base, and 9 bases lay between the germline ends. Germline CDR1 and CDR2: WNHNN and SYGVQD (reference sequence). CDR3 nucleotide sequence: TGCGCCAGCAGCTCGGGGATTAACTATGGCTACACCTTC. Its protein product is CASSSGINYGYTF.

The V call is TRBV29-1, the J call TRBJ2-7, with 10 bases fitting TRBD2. Germline V CDR1 and CDR2: SQVTM, ANQGSEA. Trimming cost V 4 bases and J 2 bases; bases outside gene matches: 5. The CDR3 spans 14 residues. In DNA form, the CDR3 reads TGCAGCGTTGCCAAGCGGGAGGGAACCTACGAGCAGTACTTC. Translation: CSVAKREGTYEQYF.

The rearrangement uses TRBV29-1 and TRBJ2-3; TRBD2 matches 10 bases. The CDR3 sequence is 15 residues long. J gave up 4 bases and V 4 bases, and 8 bases lay outside the gene matches. CDR1 and CDR2 from the germline V gene are SQVTM and ANQGSEA. The CDR3 here is CSVAPSGSGADTQYF. CDR3 sequence (DNA): TGCAGCGTTGCCCCTAGCGGGAGTGGGGCAGATACGCAGTATTTT.

CDR3 sequence (DNA): TGTGCCAGCAGTGAAATCCCCACAGGATACACTGAAGCTTTCTTT. It is translated as CASSEIPTGYTEAFF. The gene calls are TRBV6-1 and TRBJ1-1; maybe TRBD1 (5 bases). CDR1 and CDR2 (germline): MNHNS, SASEGT. The CDR3 has 15 amino acids. Trimming stripped 2 bases from V and 3 bases from J, with 13 bases between.

The CDR3 DNA follows: TGCAGCGGTGGGGCATTTAATGAAAAACTGTTTTTT. This encodes CSGGAFNEKLFF. This chain connects TRBV29-1 to TRBJ1-4; a weak D match, TRBD1 (5 bases). V lost 7 bases and J 4 bases, leaving 10 bases between the germline ends. This CDR3 is 12 amino acids long. Germline CDR1 reads SQVTM; CDR2 reads ANQGSEA.

By share, this clone ranks as medium-sized. The V and J genes are TRBV19 and TRBJ2-7, with TRBD2 matching 7 bases. Looked up from germline, CDR1 is LNHDA and CDR2 is SQIVND (reference sequence). After removal of 4 bases from V and 2 bases from J, the junction contained 8 bases not matched to a gene. The CDR3 extends over 15 amino acids. The CDR3 sequence: CASSNSAGAAYEQYF. DNA for the CDR3: TGTGCCAGTAGTAACTCGGCGGGAGCAGCCTACGAGCAGTACTTC.

V and J are TRBV5-5 and TRBJ2-7; TRBD2 matches at 13 bases. The J segment lost 6 bases and the V segment lost 2 bases, leaving 2 bases of the junction unmatched. Germline assignment: CDR1 SGHKS and CDR2 YYEKEE (reference sequence). CDR3 length equals 14 residues. CDR3 region: CASSFGLAGVEQYV. DNA of the CDR3: TGTGCCAGCAGCTTTGGACTAGCGGGAGTCGAGCAGTACGTC.